These T cell receptor beta chains were read from a single sample in a study of cytomegalovirus exposure and HLA in healthy donors. The repertoire was sequenced with immunoSEQ multiplex PCR; TCRdb's copy has only in-frame clones and lacks some. The repertoire holds 110,000 to 150,000 clones, with approximately 80% as singletons. Specimen: PBMCs. The receptors were gathered from a female donor in good health and CMV-seronegative. CDR3s include the opening cysteine and the closing phenylalanine or tryptophan. The D gene is left open where the match is weak.

j_gene	d_gene	v_gene	CDR3aa
TRBJ2-7	NA	TRBV7-9	CASSTGLYEQYF
TRBJ1-1	NA	TRBV25-1	CASSEGSGAFF
TRBJ1-5	NA	TRBV5-5	CATSRTDDSNQPQHF
TRBJ2-5	TRBD1	TRBV28	CASSLWGTEETQYF
TRBJ1-1	TRBD1	TRBV2	CASPENRGMNTEAFF
TRBJ2-2	TRBD2	TRBV5-1	CASSSGGLAVNTGELFF
TRBJ1-1	TRBD1	TRBV7-6	CASSDRGSLDPEAFF
TRBJ2-1	NA	TRBV10-3	CAISGDSSLGEQFF
TRBJ2-7	NA	TRBV19	CAAGKFYEQYF
TRBJ2-1	NA	TRBV5-1	CASSFGQANEQFF
TRBJ2-5	NA	TRBV9	CASSVVKTGGEETQYF
TRBJ2-5	TRBD1	TRBV29-1	CSVERGQAGETQYF
TRBJ1-1	TRBD1	TRBV4-1	CASSQIDRAGAEAFF
TRBJ2-7	TRBD2	TRBV4-2	CASSQETSGDEQYF
TRBJ1-2	TRBD1	TRBV29-1	CSASQGHSYGYTF
TRBJ2-5	NA	TRBV6-1	CASSEAGGRETQYF
TRBJ1-1	NA	TRBV6-1	CASSDYRNTEAFF
TRBJ2-3	TRBD2	TRBV5-1	CASSIRTSGGSDTQYF
TRBJ2-3	NA	TRBV5-1	CASSLAPGISGGGGTQYF
TRBJ2-5	TRBD1	TRBV29-1	CSVARDRGHRITFQETQYF
TRBJ2-7	TRBD1	TRBV19	CASSPTGDVGEQYF
TRBJ2-5	TRBD1	TRBV10-3	CAISEPGQRETQYF
TRBJ2-7	NA	TRBV30	CALESYRYEQYF
TRBJ2-7	TRBD1	TRBV18	CASSQTGGTTYEQYF
TRBJ2-3	NA	TRBV10-2	CASSGGGVLALTQYF
TRBJ1-2	NA	TRBV7-3	CASSPGGLNYGYTF
TRBJ2-7	NA	TRBV27	CASRGGYEQYF
TRBJ2-3	NA	TRBV5-1	CASSLVLATSTDTQYF
TRBJ1-2	TRBD1	TRBV27	CASSWGQGAGGYTF
TRBJ1-5	NA	TRBV7-8	CASSRDLVEPQHF
TRBJ1-4	TRBD1	TRBV27	CASSSRQGRTHEKLFF
TRBJ2-1	TRBD2	TRBV18	CASSPGTSGAQGQFF